The sequence of this TCR beta chain was determined in a study of Tregs in tolerant kidney transplant recipients. Across the whole study: Recipient cells were told from donor cells by antibody staining.

Only in-frame clones appear in the TCRdb table, and some are missing; sequencing was by immunoSEQ multiplex PCR. Of approximately 41,000 clones detected, around 95% appear once; the ten largest clones hold about 0.36%. Study-level results: Tregs expanded with activated donor B cells seemed most donor-specific. The small number of patients limits these findings pending further validation.

Note on this clone: The antigen remains undetermined.

V lost 0 bases and J 1 base, leaving 12 bases between the germline ends. This CDR3 is built from 16 residues. CDR1 is MGHRA, CDR2 YSYEKL, per germline. The material sequenced was Tregs from blood cultured with allogeneic cells. The TCR was taken from a human donor in good health. The chain joins TRBV4-1 to TRBJ1-1; D possibly corresponds to TRBD1 (6 bases). CDR3 nucleotides: TGCGCCAGCAGCCAAGAAGCCCGGGGGCGGAACACTGAAGCTTTCTTT. Translating gives CASSQEARGRNTEAFF.